Listed below are T cell receptor beta chains from one sample, sequenced in a study of blood T cell repertoires in COVID-19. Clones were read by immunoSEQ multiplex PCR, and TCRdb kept only the in-frame ones, dropping some. The sample lists about 670,000 clones, 85% to 90% occurring once. Sequenced: peripheral blood. The receptors come from a young woman with acute or convalescent COVID-19. CDR3s include the opening cysteine and the closing phenylalanine or tryptophan. D genes are given only for firm matches. Clone sizes are given selectively: once, few, many, or a class where the clone is expanded.

V	size	J	length	D	DNA	CDR3
TRBV6-5	.	TRBJ2-2	16	TRBD2	TGTGCCAGCAGTTTGGAGAAGCGGGGGGGACCCGGGGAGCTGTTTTTT	CASSLEKRGGPGELFF
TRBV19	.	TRBJ2-7	15	TRBD2	TGTGCCAGTAGTGAACGGGGGGGATCAAACTACGAGCAGTACTTC	CASSERGGSNYEQYF
TRBV5-1	.	TRBJ1-2	13	TRBD1	TGCGCCAGCAGCTCGGGACAGGGAAATGGCTACACCTTC	CASSSGQGNGYTF
TRBV9	.	TRBJ1-2	15	.	TGTGCCAGCAGCGACCTACAGGGCCTTAACTATGGCTACACCTTC	CASSDLQGLNYGYTF
TRBV4-3	.	TRBJ2-2	17	.	TGCGCCAGCAGCCAAGATTATTCAGGGGTGAACACCGGGGAGCTGTTTTTT	CASSQDYSGVNTGELFF
TRBV11-3	.	TRBJ2-5	13	.	TGTGCCAGCAGCTTAGAGGCCCAGGAGACCCAGTACTTC	CASSLEAQETQYF
TRBV9	.	TRBJ2-1	12	.	TGTGCCAGCAGCGTCTCGGGGGTTGAGCAGTTCTTC	CASSVSGVEQFF
TRBV9	.	TRBJ2-7	15	TRBD1	TGTGCCAGCAGTAAGGCAGGGGGCGCAACCTACGAGCAGTACTTC	CASSKAGGATYEQYF
TRBV7-9	.	TRBJ2-2	16	TRBD1	TGTGCCAGCAGCCCAGCCGGGACAGGGTGGGCCGGGGAGCTGTTTTTT	CASSPAGTGWAGELFF
TRBV13	few	TRBJ1-1	14	.	TGTGCCAGCAGCTTACGGGTGGGGAACACTGAAGCTTTCTTT	CASSLRVGNTEAFF
TRBV9	.	TRBJ1-1	14	TRBD1	TGTGCCAGCAGCCCGGGACAGATCAGCCCCGAAGCTTTCTTT	CASSPGQISPEAFF
TRBV25-1	.	TRBJ2-5	13	.	TGTGCCAGCAGTGAATTCGGCGGCGGAGCCCAGTACTTC	CASSEFGGGAQYF
TRBV5-1	.	TRBJ2-5	17	.	TGCGCCAGCAGCTTCCATCCCGCACAACACAACCAAGAGACCCAGTACTTC	CASSFHPAQHNQETQYF
TRBV2	.	TRBJ1-5	15	TRBD1	TGTGCCAGCAGTAGCACCGGGACAGGGGATCAGCCCCAGCATTTT	CASSSTGTGDQPQHF
TRBV24-1	.	TRBJ1-2	15	.	TGTGCCACCAGTGATTCTGATACAGATAACTATGGCTACACCTTC	CATSDSDTDNYGYTF
TRBV5-4	.	TRBJ1-1	13	.	TGTGCCAGCAGCTTGGACAGGCACACTGAAGCTTTCTTT	CASSLDRHTEAFF
TRBV27	.	TRBJ1-1	13	.	TGTGCCAGCAGGCCTAGAGTGAACACTGAAGCTTTCTTT	CASRPRVNTEAFF
TRBV7-9	.	TRBJ2-7	14	TRBD1	TGTGCCAGCAGCTTAACCAGGGGGCACTACGAGCAGTACTTC	CASSLTRGHYEQYF
TRBV18	.	TRBJ2-1	13	.	TGTGCCAGCTCACTTTCCGGGAGCACCGAGCAGTTCTTC	CASSLSGSTEQFF
TRBV4-1	.	TRBJ1-4	17	.	TGCGCCAGCAGCCAAGCTCCCCAAGAGGCAGGGTTTGAAAAACTGTTTTTT	CASSQAPQEAGFEKLFF
TRBV5-4	.	TRBJ2-7	14	.	TGTGCCAGCAGCTTTGGGGGGAACTTTTACGAGCAGTACTTC	CASSFGGNFYEQYF
TRBV4-2	.	TRBJ2-7	15	.	TGTGCCAGCAGCCAAGAGCCCAGCCGCGAGGGCGAGCAGTACTTC	CASSQEPSREGEQYF
TRBV5-1	.	TRBJ1-2	13	.	TGCGCCAGCAGACCCGACAGATTCTATGGCTACACCTTC	CASRPDRFYGYTF
TRBV24-1	once	TRBJ2-7	12	.	TGTGCCACCAGTTGGGGCGGCTACGAGCAGTACTTC	CATSWGGYEQYF
TRBV4-3	.	TRBJ1-2	15	.	TGCGCCAGCAGCCGCACCCAGACAGGAGTCTATGGCTACACCTTC	CASSRTQTGVYGYTF
TRBV5-6	.	TRBJ1-1	16	TRBD1	TGTGCCAGCAGCTTCTGGGACAGGGCCATAGGCACTGAAGCTTTCTTT	CASSFWDRAIGTEAFF
TRBV5-4	.	TRBJ1-1	14	.	TGTGCCAGCAGCTTGGATCCCCGAGGGACTGAAGCTTTCTTT	CASSLDPRGTEAFF
TRBV7-2	once	TRBJ2-7	15	.	TGTGCCAGCAGCTTAGTAGGCAGGGAAGCGTACGAGCAGTACTTC	CASSLVGREAYEQYF
TRBV19	.	TRBJ2-2	14	.	TGTGCCAGTAGCCTTATACAGAGCACCGGGGAGCTGTTTTTT	CASSLIQSTGELFF
TRBV9	.	TRBJ2-1	14	.	TGTGCCAGCAGCGTCGCAGGGGCCAATAATGAGCAGTTCTTC	CASSVAGANNEQFF
TRBV19	.	TRBJ1-1	17	.	TGTGCCAGTAGTACCGGACACCCCAGGGGTAGAAACACTGAAGCTTTCTTT	CASSTGHPRGRNTEAFF
TRBV5-4	.	TRBJ1-2	9	.	TGTGCCCCAGACTATGGCTACACCTTC	CAPDYGYTF
TRBV5-6	.	TRBJ1-2	15	.	TGTGCCAGCAGCTTGAATACGAGGGGGATCTATGGCTACACCTTC	CASSLNTRGIYGYTF
TRBV5-1	.	TRBJ1-2	15	.	TGCGCCAGCAGCTTGGCCGATGAGGGCAACTATGGCTACACCTTC	CASSLADEGNYGYTF
TRBV4-1	.	TRBJ1-1	12	.	TGCGCCAGCAGCGATGCAAACAGAGAAGCTTTCTTT	CASSDANREAFF
TRBV6-5	.	TRBJ1-2	12	.	TGTGCCAGCAAACGGGGGGACTATGGCTACACCTTC	CASKRGDYGYTF
TRBV7-9	.	TRBJ1-1	13	.	TGTGCCAGCAGTCTGGAGGGTAGCACTGAAGCTTTCTTT	CASSLEGSTEAFF
TRBV2	.	TRBJ1-1	14	.	TGTGCCAGCAGTGAAGCTGGACAGTCCACTGAAGCTTTCTTT	CASSEAGQSTEAFF
TRBV6-5	.	TRBJ1-2	15	.	TGTGCCAGCAGTTACAGCCCCCGGAGTAGTTATGGCTACACCTTC	CASSYSPRSSYGYTF
TRBV10-1	.	TRBJ1-1	18	.	TGCGCCAGCAGCGATGGGATGGGGCCAGGGAAAGATGGCACTGAAGCTTTCTTT	CASSDGMGPGKDGTEAFF
TRBV7-8	.	TRBJ1-3	15	.	TGTGCCAGCAGCTTATCCGGGGGGCAAGGAAACACCATATATTTT	CASSLSGGQGNTIYF
TRBV30	.	TRBJ1-2	11	.	TGTGCCTGGAGTCGGGGCTATGGCTACACCTTC	CAWSRGYGYTF
TRBV6-1	.	TRBJ1-5	15	.	TGTGCCAGCAGTGAAGGAAGGGAGCCCCATCAGCCCCAGCATTTT	CASSEGREPHQPQHF
TRBV7-6	.	TRBJ1-1	14	.	TGTGCCAGCAGCCCCCGAGGTCCGAACACTGAAGCTTTCTTT	CASSPRGPNTEAFF
TRBV2	.	TRBJ1-1	13	TRBD1	TGTGCCAGCACCAGGGGGGCTCTCACTGAAGCTTTCTTT	CASTRGALTEAFF
TRBV4-2	.	TRBJ2-1	17	TRBD2	TGTGCCAGCAGCCAAGAAGCTGGTGGCGGGGGGGTCAGTGGGGAGTTCTTC	CASSQEAGGGGVSGEFF
TRBV3-1/TRBV3-2	.	TRBJ1-1	14	.	TGTGCCAGCAGCCAAGGGCCGATGAACACTGAAGCTTTCTTT	CASSQGPMNTEAFF
TRBV6-1	few	TRBJ2-2	16	TRBD1	TGTGCCAGCAGTGAAGCTATGGACAGGGCTGCCGGGGAGCTGTTTTTT	CASSEAMDRAAGELFF
TRBV3-1/TRBV3-2	.	TRBJ2-1	14	.	TGTGCCAGCAGCGAGATCGCGGACTACAATGAGCAGTTCTTC	CASSEIADYNEQFF
TRBV27	.	TRBJ2-7	12	TRBD2	TGTGCCAGCAGTAGCGGGACCCCCGAGCAGTACTTC	CASSSGTPEQYF